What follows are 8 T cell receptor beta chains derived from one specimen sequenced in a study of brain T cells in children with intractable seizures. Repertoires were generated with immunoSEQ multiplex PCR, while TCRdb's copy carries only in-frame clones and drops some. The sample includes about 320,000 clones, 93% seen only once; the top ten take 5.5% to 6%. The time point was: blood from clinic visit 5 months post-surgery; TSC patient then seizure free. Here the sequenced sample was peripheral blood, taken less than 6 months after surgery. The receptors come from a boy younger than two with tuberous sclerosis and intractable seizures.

CDR3 in DNA: TGTGCCAGCAGCCCGGGGGGAAATTACGAGCAGTACTTC. It is translated as CASSPGGNYEQYF. The chain links TRBV7-3 to TRBJ2-7; TRBD2 matches at 7 bases. V shed 5 bases, J shed 4 bases, and the junction held 5 bases outside the gene matches. The germline V gene has CDR1 SGHTA and CDR2 FQGTGA. There are 13 residues in the CDR3.

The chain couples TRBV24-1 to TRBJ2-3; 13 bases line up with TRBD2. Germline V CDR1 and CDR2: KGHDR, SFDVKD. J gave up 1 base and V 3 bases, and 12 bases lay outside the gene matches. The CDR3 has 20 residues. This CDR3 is CATSDPLAGGHSFGTDTQYF. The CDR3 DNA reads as TGTGCCACCAGTGATCCACTAGCGGGAGGGCATTCTTTTGGCACAGATACGCAGTATTTT.

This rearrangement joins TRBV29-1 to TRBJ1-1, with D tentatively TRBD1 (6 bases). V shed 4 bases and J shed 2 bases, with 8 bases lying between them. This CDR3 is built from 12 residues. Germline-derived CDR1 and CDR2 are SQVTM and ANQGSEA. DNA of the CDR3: TGCAGCGTTGCCGGGGGCAACACTGAAGCTTTCTTT. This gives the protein CSVAGGNTEAFF.

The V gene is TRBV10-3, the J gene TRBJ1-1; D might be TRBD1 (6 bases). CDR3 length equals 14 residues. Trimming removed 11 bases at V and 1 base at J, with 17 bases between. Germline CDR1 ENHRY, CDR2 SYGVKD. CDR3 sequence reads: CAALGGTWNTEAFF. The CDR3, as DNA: TGTGCCGCCCTGGGGGGGACATGGAACACTGAAGCTTTCTTT.

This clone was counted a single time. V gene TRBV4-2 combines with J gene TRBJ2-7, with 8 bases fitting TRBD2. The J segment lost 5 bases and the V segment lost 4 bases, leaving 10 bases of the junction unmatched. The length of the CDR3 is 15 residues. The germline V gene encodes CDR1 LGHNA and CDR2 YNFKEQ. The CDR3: CASSPPGLVFDEQYF. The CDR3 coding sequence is TGTGCCAGCAGCCCTCCGGGACTAGTATTCGACGAGCAGTACTTC.

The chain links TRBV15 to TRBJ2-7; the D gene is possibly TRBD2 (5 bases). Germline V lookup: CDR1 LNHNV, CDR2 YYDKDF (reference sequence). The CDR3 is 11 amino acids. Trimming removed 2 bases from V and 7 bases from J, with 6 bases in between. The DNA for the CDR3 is TGTGCCACCAGCAGACGCGGGGAGCAGTACTTC. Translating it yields CATSRRGEQYF.

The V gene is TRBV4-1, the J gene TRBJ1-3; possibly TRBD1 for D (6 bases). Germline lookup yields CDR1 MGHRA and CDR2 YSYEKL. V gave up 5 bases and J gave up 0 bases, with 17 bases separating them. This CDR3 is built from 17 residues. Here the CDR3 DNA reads TGCGCCAGCAGCTCTAGCGGCCAGGGGTTCTCTGGAAACACCATATATTTT. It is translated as CASSSSGQGFSGNTIYF.

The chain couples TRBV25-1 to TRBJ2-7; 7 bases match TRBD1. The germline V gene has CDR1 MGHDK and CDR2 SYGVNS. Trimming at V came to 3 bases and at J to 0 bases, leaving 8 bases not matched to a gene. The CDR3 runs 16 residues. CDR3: CASSDIIRDSSYEQYF. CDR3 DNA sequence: TGTGCCAGCAGTGACATAATCCGGGACAGCTCCTACGAGCAGTACTTC.